Shown below are 20 T cell receptor beta chains from a single sample sequenced in a study of T cell repertoires in cytomegalovirus infection. TCRdb analysed the reads with MiXCR anew, one entry per CDR3 protein. The sample yields about 190,000 distinct CDR3 sequences, about 30% seen once. The specimen sequenced was PBMCs. The receptors were gathered from a human donor in good health (CMV status not recorded). Some clones in this sample may be carry-over from other donors' samples.

This clonotype has only a few counts. The V gene is TRBV2, the J gene TRBJ1-5, with D maybe TRBD1 (5 bases). The CDR3 contains 15 residues. CDR1 and CDR2 from the germline V gene are SNHLY and FYNNEI. The ends were cut back, 4 bases at V and 6 bases at J, with 16 bases in the middle. In nucleotides, the CDR3 is TGTGCCAGCAGTGGGACGGGGGGAGCGGGTCAGCCCCAGCATTTT. This codes for CASSGTGGAGQPQHF.

The rearrangement links TRBV7-9 to TRBJ1-1; no definite D call. The CDR3 is 12 residues long. Germline values: CDR1 SEHNR, CDR2 FQNEAQ (reference sequence). V was pared by 5 bases and J by 1 base, with 5 bases between. The CDR3 DNA reads TGTGCCAGCAGCGGATCGAACACTGAAGCTTTCTTT. As protein: CASSGSNTEAFF.

This clonotype was counted only a few times. The rearrangement uses TRBV11-2 and TRBJ2-3, with 7 bases that match TRBD1. Germline values: CDR1 SGHAT, CDR2 FQNNGV. The CDR3 consists of 17 residues. J lost 1 base, V lost 5 bases, and 12 bases had no gene match. CDR3 sequence reads: CASSPRDSTRGTDTQYF. In nucleotides, the CDR3 is TGTGCCAGCAGCCCCCGGGACAGCACAAGGGGCACAGATACGCAGTATTTT.

This chain links TRBV7-9 with TRBJ2-7; D perhaps matches TRBD1 (5 bases). Trimming took 4 bases from V and 5 from J, leaving 12 bases between them. Germline V gene lookup returns CDR1 SEHNR and CDR2 FQNEAQ (reference sequence). The CDR3 is 13 residues long. CDR3 sequence: CASSSGQGNEQYF. CDR3 in DNA: TGTGCCAGCAGCTCCGGCCAGGGAAACGAGCAGTACTTC.

V and J are TRBV30 and TRBJ1-5; D is unresolved. The germline V and J ends were trimmed by 0 bases and 5 bases, with 14 bases remaining between them. Germline assignment: CDR1 GTSNPN and CDR2 SVGIG (reference sequence). The CDR3 has 15 amino acids. This chain's CDR3 is CAWSVRELLYQPQHF. CDR3 nucleotide sequence: TGTGCCTGGAGTGTGAGAGAACTCCTTTATCAGCCCCAGCATTTT. Filled out from reference TRBV30 and TRBJ1-5, the complete variable domain reads SQTIHQWPATLVQPVGSPLSLECTVEGTSNPNLYWYRQAAGRGLQLLFYSVGIGQISSEVPQNLSASRPQDRQFILSSKKLLLSDSGFYLCAWSVRELLYQPQHFGDGTRLSIL.

The chain combines TRBV12-3 or TRBV12-4 with TRBJ1-4, with D perhaps TRBD1 (6 bases). With 2 bases removed from V and 5 bases from J, the gap between germline ends came to 12 bases. The CDR3 consists of 15 residues. The CDR3 loop reads CASSLHQGFNEKLFF. DNA of the CDR3: TGTGCCAGCAGTTTACATCAGGGGTTCAATGAAAAACTGTTTTTT.

The table lists this clonotype with a count of one. The chain carries TRBV29-1 and TRBJ2-3, with TRBD1 matching 9 bases. Germline V gives CDR1 SQVTM, CDR2 ANQGSEA. CDR3 length: 14 amino acids. Unmatched junction bases numbered 11, after V lost 7 bases and J lost 6 bases. Here the CDR3 reads CSAKTGGVVDTQYF. The DNA for the CDR3 is TGCAGCGCTAAGACAGGGGGAGTTGTGGATACGCAGTATTTT.

This clonotype was seen only once. The CDR3 bases are TGTGCCAGCAGCTTGGGCGGGGGGTACAACAATGAGCAGTTCTTC. It is translated as CASSLGGGYNNEQFF. The chain links TRBV11-1 to TRBJ2-1; 8 nucleotides line up with TRBD2. The CDR3 extends over 15 amino acids. The trim removed 3 bases at V and 5 bases at J, leaving 6 bases unmatched. Germline CDR1 and CDR2: SGHAT and FQDESV (reference sequence). The variable domain in full, completed from reference TRBV11-1 and TRBJ2-1, reads EAEVAQSPRYKITEKSQAVAFWCDPISGHATLYWYRQILGQGPELLVQFQDESVVDDSQLPKDRFSAERLKGVDSTLKIQPAELGDSAMYLCASSLGGGYNNEQFFGPGTRLTVL.

This clonotype was observed at least ten times. The chain links TRBV7-8 to TRBJ2-7, with 8 bases that match TRBD2. Germline CDR1 SGHVS, CDR2 FQNEAQ. The junction had 4 bases not matched to a gene; V was cut back by 3 bases and J by 0 bases. The CDR3 has 15 amino acids. The CDR3 sequence: CASSFLAGSSYEQYF. The CDR3 DNA reads as TGTGCCAGCAGCTTCTTAGCGGGAAGCTCCTACGAGCAGTACTTC.

This clonotype was seen many times. The chain recombines TRBV7-2 with TRBJ1-5; no reliable D call. Germline CDR1 is SGHTA and CDR2 is FQGNSA. The V end lost 3 bases, the J end lost 4 bases, and 7 bases lay between the germline ends. This CDR3 comprises 13 residues. The CDR3 nucleotides are TGTGCCAGCAGCTTGGTACAGAATCAGCCCCAGCATTTT. This translates into CASSLVQNQPQHF.

This chain connects TRBV10-3 to TRBJ2-7; TRBD1 might be the D (6 bases). CDR1 and CDR2 (germline): ENHRY, SYGVKD. Trimming pared 6 bases from V and 2 bases from J, leaving 11 bases between. The CDR3 is 13 amino acids. The CDR3 loop is CAISRQATYEQYF. For the CDR3, the DNA is TGTGCCATCAGCCGACAGGCAACCTACGAGCAGTACTTC.

The chain carries TRBV10-3 and TRBJ1-4; D perhaps matches TRBD1 (5 bases). This CDR3 comprises 16 residues. Germline assignment: CDR1 ENHRY and CDR2 SYGVKD. Trimming shortened V by 0 bases and J by 5 bases, and 13 bases separated the two germline ends. This chain's CDR3 is CAISESGRGRNEKLFF. CDR3 bases: TGTGCCATCAGTGAGTCGGGGAGGGGACGAAATGAAAAACTGTTTTTT.

Only a few counts were recorded for this clonotype. The V call is TRBV6-2 or TRBV6-3, the J call TRBJ2-3, with 7 bases fitting TRBD2. The CDR3 consists of 14 residues. Germline CDR1 reads MNHEY; CDR2 reads SVGEGT. Germline trimming cut 5 bases from V and 3 bases from J; bases unmatched to any gene: 5. The DNA for the CDR3 is TGTGCCAGCAGTCCCTGGGGGGGGACAGATACGCAGTATTTT. This encodes CASSPWGGTDTQYF.

This clonotype was picked up one time. The CDR3 protein is CASSLDFGTNYGYTF. As DNA, the CDR3 is TGCGCCAGCAGCTTGGATTTCGGGACTAACTATGGCTACACCTTC. V usage is TRBV5-1 and J usage is TRBJ1-2; D remains ambiguous. This CDR3 has 15 residues. Germline CDR1 SGHRS, CDR2 YFSETQ. The ends were cut back, 0 bases at V and 0 bases at J, with 9 bases in the middle.

The chain joins TRBV6-2 or TRBV6-3 to TRBJ1-5; possible D gene TRBD1, 5 bases. The ends were cut back, 6 bases at V and 6 bases at J, with 15 bases in the middle. This CDR3 has 14 amino acids. Germline CDR1 and CDR2: MNHEY and SVGEGT. CDR3 nucleotide sequence: TGTGCCAGCAGCCACCCCGGGGGTAGTCAGCCCCAGCATTTT. Its protein product is CASSHPGGSQPQHF.

The CDR3 loop is CASSASGTGAPQPQHF. The CDR3 coding sequence is TGTGCCAGCAGTGCCTCCGGGACAGGGGCTCCTCAGCCCCAGCATTTT. The rearrangement uses TRBV6-1 and TRBJ1-5; TRBD1 aligns across 10 bases. The CDR3 spans 16 residues. The J segment lost 6 bases and the V segment lost 4 bases, leaving 9 bases of the junction unmatched. Germline assignment: CDR1 MNHNS and CDR2 SASEGT.

This clonotype turned up a few times. The gene calls are TRBV7-9 and TRBJ2-1; 11 bases fit TRBD2. The V and J ends lost 2 bases and 3 bases, in that order; junction bases with no gene match: 6. Per the germline V gene, CDR1 is SEHNR and CDR2 is FQNEAQ (reference sequence). The CDR3 spans 17 residues. The CDR3 DNA follows: TGTGCCAGCAGCTTATCGGGTCTAGCGGGGGGCTACAATGAGCAGTTCTTC. Translating it yields CASSLSGLAGGYNEQFF.

By its share, this clonotype is medium-sized. The V gene is TRBV7-2, the J gene TRBJ1-2, with D perhaps matching TRBD1 (5 bases). CDR3 size: 14 residues. Trimming pared 1 base from V and 4 bases from J, leaving 10 bases between. Germline V CDR1 and CDR2: SGHTA, FQGNSA. CDR3 nucleotide sequence: TGTGCCAGCAGCTTAGGCGGGGGAGCCTATGGCTACACCTTC. Protein: CASSLGGGAYGYTF.

The table lists this clonotype with a few counts. The chain carries TRBV6-2 or TRBV6-3 and TRBJ2-1; D is possibly TRBD2 (5 bases). The CDR3 length is 15 residues. The V gene's germline CDR1 is MNHEY and CDR2 SVGEGT. V was pared by 4 bases and J by 4 bases, with 14 bases between. In nucleotides, the CDR3 is TGTGCCAGCAGTTCTGTAGCCGGGATATACAATGAGCAGTTCTTC. Translation: CASSSVAGIYNEQFF.

The chain combines TRBV7-3 with TRBJ1-1, with D perhaps TRBD1 (5 bases). The CDR3 has 14 amino acids. The germline CDR1 and CDR2 sequences are SGHTA and FQGTGA. The germline V and J ends were trimmed by 5 bases and 6 bases, with 16 bases remaining between them. CDR3 DNA sequence: TGTGCCAGCAGCGGGGACGCTCGAGGATCTGAAGCTTTCTTT. This sequence encodes CASSGDARGSEAFF.